Sequencing of this T cell receptor beta chain was carried out in a study of T cells after yellow fever vaccination. One entry per CDR3 protein, called by TCRdb with MiXCR from the 5' RACE reads. The profile shows hundreds of thousands of distinct CDR3 sequences, 6.2% of them singletons. CDR3 size: 17 residues. The trim removed 7 bases at V and 1 base at J, leaving 13 bases unmatched. In germline, CDR1 is DFQATT, CDR2 SNEGSKA (reference sequence). This clonotype was seen a handful of times. The input for sequencing was PBMCs, taken 5 days after the yellow fever booster vaccination. The chain combines TRBV20-1 with TRBJ2-3; 11 nucleotides line up with TRBD2. The receptor was isolated from a man aged 25 to 40 who received the YFV17D yellow fever vaccine. CDR3 residues: CSGISPVLAGGTDTQYF. Written as DNA, the CDR3 is TGCAGTGGGATATCTCCCGTACTAGCGGGAGGCACAGATACGCAGTATTTT.